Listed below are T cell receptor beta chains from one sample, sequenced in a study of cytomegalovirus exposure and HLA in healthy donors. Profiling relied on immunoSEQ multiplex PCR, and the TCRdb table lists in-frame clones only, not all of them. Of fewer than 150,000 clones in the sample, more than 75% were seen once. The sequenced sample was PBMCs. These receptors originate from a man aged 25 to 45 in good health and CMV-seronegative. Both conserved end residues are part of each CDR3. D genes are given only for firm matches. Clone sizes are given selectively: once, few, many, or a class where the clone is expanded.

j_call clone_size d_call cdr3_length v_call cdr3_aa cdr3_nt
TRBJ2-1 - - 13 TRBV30 CAWSRSRVDEQFF TGTGCCTGGAGTCGGTCCAGGGTGGATGAGCAGTTCTTC
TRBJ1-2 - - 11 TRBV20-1 CSAPGIYGYTF TGCAGTGCTCCAGGGATCTACGGCTACACCTTC
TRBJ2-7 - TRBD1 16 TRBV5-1 CASSRNTRGTLYEQYF TGCGCCAGCAGCCGAAATACCAGGGGGACCCTCTACGAGCAGTACTTC
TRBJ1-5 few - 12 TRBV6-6 CASSYADQPQHF TGTGCCAGCAGTTACGCGGATCAGCCCCAGCATTTT
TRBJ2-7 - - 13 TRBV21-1 CASLSGSSYEQYF TGTGCCAGCCTTAGCGGGAGCTCCTACGAGCAGTACTTC
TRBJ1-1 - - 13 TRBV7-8 CASSLRGNTEAFF TGTGCCAGCAGCTTAAGAGGAAACACTGAAGCTTTCTTT
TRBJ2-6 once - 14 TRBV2 CASSRSSGANVLTF TGTGCCAGCAGCCGGAGCTCTGGGGCCAACGTCCTGACTTTC
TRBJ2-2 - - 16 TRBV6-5 CASSYSNQANTGELFF TGTGCCAGCAGTTACTCGAATCAGGCTAACACCGGGGAGCTGTTTTTT
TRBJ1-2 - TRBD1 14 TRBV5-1 CASSLVLGTDGYTF TGCGCCAGCAGCTTGGTCCTCGGGACAGATGGCTACACCTTC
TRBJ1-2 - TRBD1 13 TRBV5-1 CASSVDRLYGYTF TGCGCCAGCAGCGTGGACAGGCTCTATGGCTACACCTTC
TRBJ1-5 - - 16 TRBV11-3 CASSRLSTGDNQPQHF TGTGCCAGCAGCCGACTCTCTACGGGGGACAATCAGCCCCAGCATTTT
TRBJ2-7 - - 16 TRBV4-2 CASSQDIGRGSYEQYF TGTGCCAGCAGCCAAGATATCGGGAGAGGGTCCTACGAGCAGTACTTC
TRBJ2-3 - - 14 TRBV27 CASRRSQYTDTQYF TGTGCCAGCCGACGGAGTCAGTACACAGATACGCAGTATTTT
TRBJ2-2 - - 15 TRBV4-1 CASSQGTVNTGELFF TGCGCCAGCAGCCAAGGGACAGTGAACACCGGGGAGCTGTTTTTT
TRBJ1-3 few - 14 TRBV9 CASSEDSSGNTIYF TGTGCCAGCAGCGAGGACAGCTCTGGAAACACCATATATTTT
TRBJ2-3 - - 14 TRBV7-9 CASSLEGGTDTQYF TGTGCCAGCAGTCTCGAGGGGGGCACAGATACGCAGTATTTT
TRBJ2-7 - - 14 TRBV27 CASSFKEGHYEQYF TGTGCCAGCAGTTTCAAGGAGGGGCACTACGAGCAGTACTTC
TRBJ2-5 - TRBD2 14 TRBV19 CATLNSGSGETQYF TGTGCCACACTAAATAGCGGGAGTGGAGAGACCCAGTACTTC
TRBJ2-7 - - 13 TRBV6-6 CASSYAAGYEQYF TGTGCCAGCAGTTACGCTGCGGGGTACGAGCAGTACTTC
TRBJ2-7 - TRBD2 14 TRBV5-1 CASSFNPGGHEQYF TGCGCCAGCAGCTTTAATCCGGGAGGTCACGAGCAGTACTTC
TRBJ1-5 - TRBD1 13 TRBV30 CAWRGQGNQPQHF TGTGCCTGGAGGGGACAGGGCAATCAGCCCCAGCATTTT
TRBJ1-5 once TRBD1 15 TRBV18 CASSRQGAYNQPQHF TGTGCCAGCTCACGACAGGGGGCATACAATCAGCCCCAGCATTTT
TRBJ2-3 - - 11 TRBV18 CASSPSDTQYF TGTGCCAGCTCACCGTCGGATACGCAGTATTTT
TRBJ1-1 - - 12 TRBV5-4 CASSLVDSEAFF TGTGCCAGCAGCTTGGTCGACAGTGAAGCTTTCTTT
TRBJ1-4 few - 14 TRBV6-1 CASRATASNEKLFF TGTGCCAGCAGAGCGACAGCCTCTAATGAAAAACTGTTTTTT
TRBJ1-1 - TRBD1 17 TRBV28 CASSLVPGTDLNTEAFF TGTGCCAGCAGTTTGGTTCCCGGGACAGACTTGAACACTGAAGCTTTCTTT